This T cell receptor beta chain derives from a study of blood T cell repertoires in COVID-19. Study-wide background: Samples came from the United States, Italy and Spain, spanning acute and convalescent COVID-19. The cDNA or gDNA used as material had been derived from T cells, B-cell-depleted T cells, or PBMCs.

Here immunoSEQ multiplex PCR was the method, and the copy in TCRdb shows in-frame clones only, minus some. In the table there are 50,000 to 70,000 clones, more than 65% of which are singletons. This clone appeared a few times. CDR1 is SGHNT and CDR2 is YYREEE in the germline V gene (reference sequence). Trimming removed 1 base from V and 14 bases from J, with 16 bases in between. The CDR3 is 13 amino acids. V and J are TRBV5-4 and TRBJ1-3; no clear D gene. Sequenced material: peripheral blood. The TCR sequence derives from a woman aged 60-75 years with acute or convalescent COVID-19. The CDR3 DNA follows: TGTGCCAGCAGCTTGCTAACCAGCGACCTAGTATATTTT. This sequence encodes CASSLLTSDLVYF.